This TCR beta chain is from a study of human T cells and chemical hapten exposure. Findings and caveats of the study: Among TCRs, those above 1 in 1000 frequency were unaffected by DPC sensitization.

Each cDNA molecule in the library carried unique molecular identifiers. In TCRdb, the RACE reads were re-called with MiXCR into one record per CDR3 protein. Of roughly 140,000 distinct CDR3 sequences listed, approximately 10% were seen once; the top ten hold approximately 1.3%. Specified time point: patch test 2, 6 weeks after DPC sensitization. Described treatment: therapeutic diphenylcyclopropenone sensitization with weekly scalp DPC. Donors were 18 to 70-year-old alopecia patients suitable for DPC. This clonotype showed up just once. No antigen is known for it. The source is a woman in her fifties or sixties with alopecia areata. Some clones in this sample may be carry-over from other donors' samples. This specimen consisted of whole blood, obtained in connection with sensitization to the hapten diphenylcyclopropenone (DPC).

In nucleotides, the CDR3 is TGTGCCAGCAGTTACCAAGACAGGGTGAGCGGCTACACCTTC. Its protein is CASSYQDRVSGYTF. V usage is TRBV6-5 and J usage is TRBJ1-2; 7 nucleotides agree with TRBD1. There are 14 residues in the CDR3. Germline values: CDR1 MNHEY, CDR2 SVGAGI. V gave up 2 bases and J gave up 8 bases; unmatched junction bases: 8.